The subject of this entry is one T cell receptor beta chain. What it binds is not known. The sample is drawn from a study of OX40 agonist ivuxolimab in advanced cancers. Study details: A partial response was reached by three patients: one with hepatocellular carcinoma and two with cutaneous melanoma. Study-wide points: Both blood CD4+ and CD8+ T cells showed clonal growth by week 6 at 0.1 to 3.0 mg/kg.

Sequencing used immunoSEQ multiplex PCR; TCRdb keeps in-frame clones, though not all of them. The sample carries tens of thousands of clones, about 89% recorded once. Germline CDR1 SGHTA, CDR2 FQGTGA. J was trimmed by 0 bases and V by 1 base; bases with no gene match: 4. This CDR3 comprises 17 residues. Source: CD4+ or CD8+ T cells sorted from blood, taken in a trial of the OX40 agonist ivuxolimab. This chain connects TRBV7-3 to TRBJ2-2, with TRBD2 matching over 8 bases. This receptor was taken from an adult with an advanced solid tumor such as melanoma, head and neck, liver or kidney cancer. CDR3 DNA: TGTGCCAGCAGCTTAAGTTCGCGGGGGGCGAACACCGGGGAGCTGTTTTTT. It is translated as CASSLSSRGANTGELFF.